This T cell receptor (beta chain) was sequenced for a study of blood T cell repertoires in COVID-19. Across the whole study: Both acute and convalescent COVID-19 samples were obtained from the United States, Italy and Spain. The cDNA or gDNA used as material had been derived from T cells, B-cell-depleted T cells, or PBMCs.

The CDR3 runs 14 residues. V was cut by 1 base and J by 6 bases, with 12 bases left in between. Germline values: CDR1 LGHDT, CDR2 YNNKEL (reference sequence). Clones were sequenced by immunoSEQ multiplex PCR, and TCRdb holds only the in-frame ones, with some missing. The sample holds more than 400,000 clones, around 87% seen once. Recruits, aged roughly 18 to 95 years, lived in 25 or so US areas. Clinical histories supplied by participants themselves formed the basis of cohort assignment. This chain links TRBV3-1 (or the pseudogene TRBV3-2) with TRBJ1-1; D is unresolved. The TCR was taken from a woman aged 18-29 years who had recovered from COVID-19. Specimen: PBMCs or T cells enriched from blood (not recorded which). The CDR3 DNA reads as TGTGCCAGCAGCCAAGTCCCGGAAAGCGCTGAAGCTTTCTTT. Protein: CASSQVPESAEAFF.